Below, 24 T cell receptor beta chains from the same sample are listed, as sequenced in a study of cytomegalovirus exposure and HLA in healthy donors. TCRdb keeps only in-frame clones here, not all; method: immunoSEQ multiplex PCR. The sample includes 280,000 or so clones, approximately 88% seen only once; the top ten take 0.92%. Input material: PBMCs. These receptors were taken from a young woman in good health and CMV-seronegative.

This chain uses TRBV5-6 with TRBJ2-7; D remains unclear. Germline CDR1 and CDR2: SGHDT and YYEEEE. V was shortened by 4 bases and J by 7 bases, with 12 bases between the two germline ends. This CDR3 has 12 residues. As DNA, the CDR3 is TGTGCCAGCAGCCAGGTCCAAAGGGAGCAGTACTTC. Its translation: CASSQVQREQYF.

This chain links TRBV29-1 with TRBJ2-3, with 13 bases that match TRBD2. The CDR3 consists of 14 residues. V trimming: 2 bases; J trimming: 5 bases; junction bases outside the gene matches: 1. CDR1 is SQVTM and CDR2 is ANQGSEA in the germline V gene. CDR3 sequence reads: CSVERTSGRDTQYF. The CDR3 DNA reads TGCAGCGTTGAAAGGACTAGCGGGAGAGATACGCAGTATTTT.

The V call is TRBV5-1, the J call TRBJ2-1; a weak D match, TRBD1 (5 bases). CDR3 size: 15 residues. The germline V gene encodes CDR1 SGHRS and CDR2 YFSETQ. The V end lost 4 bases, the J end lost 4 bases, and 15 bases lay between the germline ends. The CDR3 loop reads CASSRSGARYNEQFF. The CDR3 DNA follows: TGCGCCAGCAGCCGAAGTGGGGCTCGGTACAATGAGCAGTTCTTC.

V and J are TRBV28 and TRBJ2-5; 7 nucleotides line up with TRBD2. The germline gives CDR1 MDHEN, CDR2 SYDVKM. The CDR3 covers 14 residues. Trimming cost V 6 bases and J 3 bases; bases outside gene matches: 7. The CDR3 nucleotides are TGTGCCAGCAGGGCGGGCGGGAGCGAAGAGACCCAGTACTTC. It specifies CASRAGGSEETQYF.

The V call is TRBV9, the J call TRBJ2-7; TRBD1 matches at 9 bases. The V segment lost 0 bases and the J segment 5 bases; nucleotides outside the gene matches: 9. CDR1 SGDLS and CDR2 YYNGEE come from the germline V gene. The CDR3 consists of 16 residues. In DNA, the CDR3 is TGTGCCAGCAGCGTAGATGGACAGGGGTTTTTCGACGAGCAGTACTTC. Its protein product is CASSVDGQGFFDEQYF.

J is TRBJ1-5 and V is TRBV7-8; tentatively, D is TRBD1 (6 bases). Deletions cut 0 bases from V and 7 bases from J, with 16 bases between. Germline values: CDR1 SGHVS, CDR2 FQNEAQ. CDR3 length equals 16 residues. The CDR3 bases are TGTGCCAGCAGCTTAGCGAACGACAGGTCGGGACAGCCCCAGCATTTT. Translating it yields CASSLANDRSGQPQHF.

The chain couples TRBV9 to TRBJ2-1; possibly TRBD1 for D (6 bases). The germline CDR1 and CDR2 sequences are SGDLS and YYNGEE. With 1 base removed from V and 4 bases from J, the gap between germline ends came to 12 bases. This CDR3 has 15 amino acids. The CDR3 here is CASSVRDIQYNEQFF. CDR3 DNA sequence: TGTGCCAGCAGCGTACGGGACATCCAATACAATGAGCAGTTCTTC.

This rearrangement joins TRBV7-8 to TRBJ2-1; D remains ambiguous. CDR1 is SGHVS and CDR2 is FQNEAQ in the germline V gene. The CDR3 is 10 residues long. The germline V and J ends were trimmed by 5 bases and 6 bases, with 2 bases remaining between them. The CDR3 DNA is TGTGCCAGCAGCCGCAATGAGCAGTTCTTC. This gives the protein CASSRNEQFF.

The V and J genes are TRBV7-2 and TRBJ2-1, with D possibly being TRBD2 (5 bases). Trimming removed 3 bases at V and 0 bases at J, with 9 bases between. The CDR3 covers 15 residues. Germline CDR1 reads SGHTA; CDR2 reads FQGNSA. CDR3 in amino acids: CASSFSASSYNEQFF. The CDR3 nucleotides are TGTGCCAGCAGCTTTAGCGCCTCCTCCTACAATGAGCAGTTCTTC.

J is TRBJ1-1 and V is TRBV18; no definite D call. The germline V gene has CDR1 KGHSH and CDR2 LQKENI. The CDR3 contains 12 residues. V was clipped by 2 bases and J by 5 bases, with 6 bases between them. CDR3 nucleotides: TGTGCCAGCTCACCAGTCGGGACTGAAGCTTTCTTT. It codes for CASSPVGTEAFF. Full variable domain (rest looked up from reference TRBV18 and TRBJ1-1): NAGVMQNPRHLVRRRGQEARLRCSPMKGHSHVYWYRQLPEEGLKFMVYLQKENIIDESGMPKERFSAEFPKEGPSILRIQQVVRGDSAAYFCASSPVGTEAFFGQGTRLTVV.

The table lists this clone with a count of one. This sequence joins TRBV5-1 and TRBJ2-7; weak D call: TRBD2 (6 bases). The V and J ends lost 1 base and 6 bases respectively, with 11 bases between them. The CDR3 contains 13 residues. The germline CDR1 and CDR2 sequences are SGHRS and YFSETQ. The DNA of the CDR3 is TGCGCCAGCAGCTTGTTCCGGGGGAGCGAGCAGTACTTC. It specifies CASSLFRGSEQYF.

The genes are TRBV25-1 and TRBJ2-3; maybe TRBD2 (5 bases). Looked up from germline, CDR1 is MGHDK and CDR2 is SYGVNS. The length of the CDR3 is 10 residues. Trimming left V 6 bases short and J 14 bases short, with 12 bases between. For the CDR3, the DNA is TGTGCCAGCAGGGGAGCCGTTTGGTATTTT. Translated, it gives CASRGAVWYF. The entire variable domain, with the rest obtained from reference TRBV25-1 and TRBJ2-3, is as follows: EADIYQTPRYLVIGTGKKITLECSQTMGHDKMYWYQQDPGMELHLIHYSYGVNSTEKGDLSSESTVSRIRTEHFPLTLESARPSHTSQYLCASRGAVWYFGPGTRLTVL.

The chain uses TRBV6-5 and TRBJ1-1, with D unresolved. V lost 7 bases and J 0 bases, leaving 15 bases between the germline ends. Per the germline V gene, CDR1 is MNHEY and CDR2 is SVGAGI. CDR3 length equals 15 residues. CDR3 protein: CASKTEEGLNTEAFF. CDR3 bases: TGTGCCAGCAAAACGGAGGAGGGCCTGAACACTGAAGCTTTCTTT.

This chain links TRBV30 with TRBJ2-7, with 9 positions matching TRBD1. Germline CDR1 and CDR2: GTSNPN and SVGIG (reference sequence). The CDR3 runs to 14 residues. J was trimmed by 3 bases and V by 1 base; bases with no gene match: 4. The CDR3 DNA is TGTGCCTGGAGTGCGGGACAGGGTGACTACGAGCAGTACTTC. This sequence encodes CAWSAGQGDYEQYF.

This clone was detected once. V is TRBV5-4 and J is TRBJ2-2, with 8 bases that match TRBD2. Germline CDR1 SGHNT, CDR2 YYREEE (reference sequence). The CDR3 is 16 amino acids. V was clipped by 1 base and J by 4 bases; unmatched bases: 6. CDR3 sequence (DNA): TGTGCCAGCAGCTTGCGGGGGGGTTCCTTCACCGGGGAGCTGTTTTTT. Residues: CASSLRGGSFTGELFF.

This clone appeared once. V and J are TRBV27 and TRBJ1-6; TRBD1 might be the D (5 bases). Per germline, CDR1 MNHEY and CDR2 SMNVEV (reference sequence). The CDR3 runs to 15 residues. The V gene lost 5 bases and the J gene lost 7 bases, with 15 bases spanning the gap. CDR3 in amino acids: CASSERRGLNSPLHF. The DNA for the CDR3 is TGTGCCAGCAGTGAAAGACGGGGACTAAATTCACCCCTCCACTTT.

V is TRBV10-1 and J is TRBJ2-5, with D perhaps TRBD2 (6 bases). The length of the CDR3 is 16 residues. Germline CDR1 is WNHNN and CDR2 is SYGVQD (reference sequence). V was pared by 1 base and J by 5 bases, with 17 bases between. In nucleotides, the CDR3 is TGCGCCAGCAGTGAGTACGGGAGCTCAAATGCGGAGACCCAGTACTTC. Residues: CASSEYGSSNAETQYF.

The chain couples TRBV5-1 to TRBJ2-2; no clear D gene. The germline V gene encodes CDR1 SGHRS and CDR2 YFSETQ. This CDR3 comprises 14 residues. The V end lost 0 bases, the J end lost 5 bases, and 8 bases lay between the germline ends. CDR3 sequence reads: CASSLAFVTGELFF. CDR3 nucleotides: TGCGCCAGCAGCTTGGCCTTCGTTACCGGGGAGCTGTTTTTT.

CDR3 protein: CSVRDRETPYEKLFF. CDR3 nucleotide sequence: TGCAGCGTCCGGGACAGGGAGACGCCGTATGAAAAACTGTTTTTT. This chain uses TRBV29-1 with TRBJ1-4; 9 nucleotides line up with TRBD1. The length of the CDR3 is 15 residues. Germline V gene data show CDR1 as SQVTM and CDR2 as ANQGSEA. The trim removed 6 bases at V and 6 bases at J, leaving 11 bases unmatched.

This sequence joins TRBV28 and TRBJ2-1; D is perhaps TRBD2 (5 bases). This CDR3 spans 11 amino acids. Per germline, CDR1 MDHEN and CDR2 SYDVKM. V was shortened by 7 bases and J by 10 bases, with 11 bases between the two germline ends. CDR3 in DNA: TGTGCCAGCACTTTCGCGGGCGAGCAGTTCTTC. Amino acid sequence: CASTFAGEQFF.

This chain links TRBV27 with TRBJ2-3; 8 bases fit TRBD2. With 4 bases clipped from V and 5 bases from J, the junction kept 11 bases outside the gene matches. Germline CDR1 is MNHEY and CDR2 is SMNVEV (reference sequence). CDR3 size: 16 residues. This chain's CDR3 is CASSSLLGRGVDTQYF. CDR3 sequence (DNA): TGTGCCAGCAGTTCCCTCCTCGGGAGGGGGGTAGATACGCAGTATTTT.

This chain uses TRBV4-1 with TRBJ2-7; TRBD2 matches 7 bases. The CDR3 is 17 residues long. Trimming at V came to 3 bases and at J to 0 bases, leaving 11 bases not matched to a gene. Germline V gives CDR1 MGHRA, CDR2 YSYEKL. Here the CDR3 reads CASSQLELAQSSYEQYF. In nucleotides, the CDR3 is TGCGCCAGCAGCCAGCTAGAACTAGCGCAAAGCTCCTACGAGCAGTACTTC.

On this clone itself: Because the CDR3's place on the DNA is in doubt, the DNA is left out and the CDR3 is given as listed by TCRdb. This rearrangement joins TRBV27 to TRBJ2-1; the table's D call, TRBD2, was not checked against the DNA. CDR1 is MNHEY and CDR2 is SMNVEV in the germline V gene (reference sequence). Including both end residues, the CDR3 is 18 amino acids long. CDR3 residues: CASSTSGLAGASSNEQFF.

J is TRBJ1-3 and V is TRBV9; D not certain. Germline CDR1 is SGDLS and CDR2 is YYNGEE. V was clipped by 0 bases and J by 4 bases, with 5 bases between them. This CDR3 contains 13 residues. The CDR3 sequence: CASSVGEGNTIYF. For the CDR3, the DNA is TGTGCCAGCAGCGTAGGGGAGGGAAACACCATATATTTT.